This is a list of T cell receptor beta chains from one sample in a study of cytomegalovirus exposure and HLA in healthy donors. Method: immunoSEQ multiplex PCR; TCRdb's copy keeps in-frame clones and lacks some. The repertoire holds roughly 71,000 clones, with roughly two thirds as singletons. Input material: PBMCs. Receptors originate from a man between 25 and 39 years old in good health and CMV-seronegative. CDR3s include the opening cysteine and the closing phenylalanine or tryptophan. D genes are given only for firm matches. Expanded clones are given a class, and other clones once, few, many or no size at all.

d_gene	len	j_gene	abundance	v_gene	CDR3aa	CDR3nt
TRBD1	14	TRBJ2-7	.	TRBV2	CARRERTGPYEQYF	TGTGCCAGAAGAGAGAGGACAGGTCCCTACGAGCAGTACTTC
TRBD2	14	TRBJ2-7	.	TRBV29-1	CSVVRQAGPYEQYF	TGCAGCGTTGTTCGTCAAGCGGGGCCTTACGAGCAGTACTTC
TRBD2	14	TRBJ2-2	few	TRBV6-6	CASRSGGNTGELFF	TGTGCCAGCAGGAGCGGGGGGAACACCGGGGAGCTGTTTTTT
.	11	TRBJ2-7	.	TRBV5-5	CASSSSYEQYF	TGTGCCAGCAGCTCCAGCTACGAGCAGTACTTC
TRBD1	12	TRBJ1-1	.	TRBV7-8	CASSPRTGEAFF	TGTGCCAGCAGCCCTCGGACAGGGGAAGCTTTCTTT
.	13	TRBJ1-1	.	TRBV30	CAWRRGLGTEAFF	TGTGCCTGGAGAAGAGGGTTGGGGACTGAAGCTTTCTTT
.	13	TRBJ1-1	.	TRBV6-1	CASSEARGTEAFF	TGTGCCAGCAGTGAGGCAAGGGGAACTGAAGCTTTCTTT
.	14	TRBJ1-5	.	TRBV5-6	CASSPGTLNQPQHF	TGTGCCAGCAGCCCCGGGACACTCAATCAGCCCCAGCATTTT
.	14	TRBJ2-4	.	TRBV5-6	CASSLGQGKNIQYF	TGTGCCAGCAGCTTGGGGCAGGGGAAAAACATTCAGTACTTC
.	13	TRBJ1-2	.	TRBV19	CASSRERQVGYTF	TGTGCCAGTAGTAGGGAAAGACAGGTCGGCTACACCTTC
TRBD1	16	TRBJ2-7	.	TRBV19	CASTGTGVQSSYEQYF	TGTGCCAGTACTGGGACAGGGGTCCAGAGCTCCTACGAGCAGTACTTC
TRBD2	15	TRBJ2-7	.	TRBV6-1	CASSEFLAASYEQYF	TGTGCCAGCAGTGAATTCCTAGCGGCGTCCTACGAGCAGTACTTC
.	12	TRBJ1-2	.	TRBV10-2	CASSDTNYGYTF	TGCGCCAGCAGTGACACTAACTATGGCTACACCTTC
.	15	TRBJ2-5	.	TRBV7-9	CASSQMTGSVETQYF	TGTGCCAGCAGCCAAATGACAGGCTCGGTCGAGACCCAGTACTTC
TRBD2	14	TRBJ2-5	.	TRBV29-1	CSASSGGSQETQYF	TGCAGCGCCTCTAGCGGGGGTTCACAAGAGACCCAGTACTTC
.	15	TRBJ1-3	few	TRBV6-1	CASSEQVSSGNTIYF	TGTGCCAGCAGTGAACAGGTGTCCTCTGGAAACACCATATATTTT
TRBD1	14	TRBJ1-2	once	TRBV7-9	CASSLDRGEDGYTF	TGTGCCAGCAGCTTAGACAGGGGAGAGGATGGCTACACCTTC
TRBD1	14	TRBJ2-7	.	TRBV5-1	CASAGTDRSYEQYF	TGCGCCAGCGCCGGGACAGATCGCTCCTACGAGCAGTACTTC
.	13	TRBJ2-7	.	TRBV4-2	CASSQRLVHEQYF	TGTGCCAGCAGCCAGAGACTAGTCCACGAGCAGTACTTC
.	14	TRBJ2-7	once	TRBV7-8	CASSLRGRGYEQYF	TGTGCCAGCAGCCTACGAGGCAGGGGTTACGAGCAGTACTTC
.	16	TRBJ1-4	.	TRBV4-2	CASSEEGHRRDEKLFF	TGTGCCAGCAGCGAAGAGGGTCACAGGCGAGATGAAAAACTGTTTTTT
TRBD1	14	TRBJ2-7	few	TRBV7-9	CASSLDRAPYEQYF	TGTGCCAGCAGCTTGGACAGGGCCCCCTACGAGCAGTACTTC
.	12	TRBJ2-1	.	TRBV29-1	CSVENGGGEQFF	TGCAGCGTTGAGAATGGAGGAGGTGAGCAGTTCTTC
.	12	TRBJ2-7	.	TRBV14	CASSQGANEQYF	TGTGCCAGCAGCCAAGGGGCAAACGAGCAGTACTTC
TRBD1	15	TRBJ1-6	.	TRBV7-8	CASSLTDRDSSPLHF	TGTGCCAGCAGCTTGACGGACAGGGATTCGTCACCCCTCCACTTT
TRBD2	17	TRBJ2-5	.	TRBV5-4	CASSLGTSGGWVETQYF	TGTGCCAGCAGCTTAGGAACTAGCGGGGGATGGGTGGAGACCCAGTACTTC
.	13	TRBJ2-1	.	TRBV29-1	CSVEGGTYNEQFF	TGCAGCGTCGAGGGTGGAACCTACAATGAGCAGTTCTTC
TRBD1	15	TRBJ1-2	.	TRBV5-1	CASSHRQGANYGYTF	TGCGCCAGCAGCCATCGACAGGGGGCAAACTATGGCTACACCTTC
.	12	TRBJ2-7	.	TRBV9	CASSRDSYEQYF	TGTGCCAGCAGCCGCGACAGTTACGAGCAGTACTTC